This T cell receptor (beta chain) was documented in a study of Tregs in tolerant kidney transplant recipients. Some clones are missing from TCRdb's copy, which holds only in-frame ones; the method was immunoSEQ multiplex PCR. The data contain about 240,000 clones, 80% to 85% of them singletons. Germline lookup yields CDR1 SGDLS and CDR2 YYNGEE. This CDR3 comprises 12 residues. V lost 4 bases and J 14 bases, leaving 18 bases between the germline ends. The material sequenced was CD4+ T cells from blood. This TCR derives from a human donor in good health. This rearrangement joins TRBV9 to TRBJ2-5, with D hard to call. The CDR3 bases are TGTGCCAGCAGCTCGGACCTTGTCTCTGCATACTTC. Protein product: CASSSDLVSAYF. Full variable domain (missing parts from reference TRBV9 and TRBJ2-5): DSGVTQTPKHLITATGQRVTLRCSPRSGDLSVYWYQQSLDQGLQFLIQYYNGEERAKGNILERFSAQQFPDLHSELNLSSLELGDSALYFCASSSDLVSAYFGPGTRLLVL.